One sample yielded the 23 T cell receptor beta chains listed below, sequenced in a study of T cell changes during pregnancy in multiple sclerosis (dated by TCRdb to the late 2010s). The library was generated by the immunoSEQ multiplex PCR assay. The table comes from immuneACCESS by way of TCRdb, which keeps in-frame sequences with V and J called. Part of the clones is missing from these tables; in studies checked, under half for an unresolved V gene and the rest for unknown reasons. This sample lists about 68,000 clones; roughly 89% were detected once. The top ten clones comprise around 0.9% of the sample. The sample in question was peripheral blood, obtained in the second trimester of pregnancy. These receptor sequences come from a female donor with multiple sclerosis, enrolled in a pregnancy study.

The chain carries TRBV5-6 and TRBJ2-7; 8 nucleotides line up with TRBD2. V lost 0 bases, J lost 6 bases, and 5 bases stayed unmatched. Germline values: CDR1 SGHDT, CDR2 YYEEEE. CDR3 length: 14 residues. The CDR3 protein is CASSLGRGGTEQYF. CDR3 bases: TGTGCCAGCAGCTTGGGACGGGGGGGCACCGAGCAGTACTTC.

This clone has a single count. The chain links TRBV19 to TRBJ2-6; TRBD2 is a possible D gene (7 bases). Looked up from germline, CDR1 is LNHDA and CDR2 is SQIVND (reference sequence). The CDR3 sequence is 19 residues long. With 5 bases removed from V and 3 bases from J, the gap between germline ends came to 23 bases. As DNA, the CDR3 is TGTGCCAGTAGTCCAACAAGGGGGGGCTTGAGTTTTGGGGCCAACGTCCTGACTTTC. As protein: CASSPTRGGLSFGANVLTF.

The rearrangement joins TRBV6-5 to TRBJ2-5; TRBD1 aligns across 7 bases. The CDR3 runs to 14 residues. Trimming took 6 bases from V and 5 from J; bases not matched to a gene: 9. Germline assignment: CDR1 MNHEY and CDR2 SVGAGI. CDR3 nucleotide sequence: TGTGCCAGCAGCCTTTTCAAAGGGGGCGAGACCCAGTACTTC. Translated, it gives CASSLFKGGETQYF.

Sample share makes this clone medium-sized (0.01 to 0.1%). The chain employs TRBV4-2 and TRBJ1-5; 7 bases line up with TRBD1. The trim removed 0 bases at V and 7 bases at J, leaving 9 bases unmatched. CDR3 size: 16 residues. Germline CDR1 reads LGHNA; CDR2 reads YNFKEQ. The CDR3 spells CASSQDGAGQPQPQHF. The DNA of the CDR3 is TGTGCCAGCAGCCAAGATGGGGCGGGACAGCCCCAGCCCCAGCATTTT.

The J gene is TRBJ2-5, the V gene TRBV28, with D unresolved. The V end lost 2 bases, the J end lost 2 bases, and 9 bases lay between the germline ends. Germline V gene sequence: CDR1 MDHEN, CDR2 SYDVKM. The CDR3 contains 14 residues. CDR3 sequence: CASSLELVQETQYF. The CDR3 DNA sequence: TGTGCCAGCAGTTTAGAGCTAGTGCAAGAGACCCAGTACTTC.

The chain carries TRBV19 and TRBJ2-2; 7 nucleotides match TRBD1. V gave up 5 bases and J gave up 4 bases; unmatched junction bases: 13. There are 17 residues in the CDR3. Germline V CDR1 and CDR2: LNHDA, SQIVND (reference sequence). CDR3: CASSPRTGPSPTGELFF. CDR3 nucleotides: TGTGCCAGTAGTCCTCGGACAGGCCCTAGCCCCACCGGGGAGCTGTTTTTT.

This clone was found a few times. V usage is TRBV7-6 and J usage is TRBJ2-7, with unresolved D. The CDR3 totals 13 residues. In germline, CDR1 is SGHVS, CDR2 FNYEAQ. Deletions cut 0 bases from V and 1 base from J, with 4 bases between. CDR3 coding DNA: TGTGCCAGCAGCTTAGCTTCGTCCTACGAGCAGTACTTC. It encodes CASSLASSYEQYF.

The chain joins TRBV13 to TRBJ1-1, with D possibly matching TRBD1 (6 bases). This CDR3 region has 16 residues. V lost 5 bases and J 5 bases, leaving 21 bases between the germline ends. Germline CDR1 and CDR2: PRHDT and FYEKMQ (reference sequence). The CDR3: CASSELQGPLGTEAFF. The CDR3 DNA follows: TGTGCCAGCAGCGAACTACAGGGACCCCTTGGAACTGAAGCTTTCTTT.

This clone has only one observation. The chain links TRBV9 to TRBJ1-6, with 7 nucleotides matching TRBD1. Germline CDR1 is SGDLS and CDR2 is YYNGEE. V shed 0 bases and J 10 bases; nucleotides not matched to a gene: 16. The CDR3 is made up of 18 amino acids. CDR3 protein: CASSVEGDERQGGSPLHF. CDR3 sequence (DNA): TGTGCCAGCAGCGTAGAGGGGGATGAAAGACAGGGAGGATCACCCCTCCACTTT.

This clone was counted a few times. The chain is built from TRBV7-9 and TRBJ1-3; 8 nucleotides match TRBD1. This CDR3 is built from 15 residues. J was trimmed by 4 bases and V by 5 bases; bases with no gene match: 7. CDR1 is SEHNR and CDR2 is FQNEAQ in the germline V gene (reference sequence). CDR3 DNA sequence: TGTGCCAGCAGCCTGGGACAGGAGGTCGGAAACACCATATATTTT. It is translated as CASSLGQEVGNTIYF.

The chain uses TRBV5-5 and TRBJ1-6; D unclear. CDR3 size: 15 residues. V was clipped by 0 bases and J by 6 bases, with 10 bases between them. Germline V CDR1 and CDR2: SGHKS, YYEKEE (reference sequence). The CDR3 region is CASSLVGYRNSPLHF. The CDR3 DNA reads TGTGCCAGCAGCTTGGTCGGGTATCGTAATTCACCCCTCCACTTT.

V usage is TRBV19 and J usage is TRBJ2-1; 9 bases map to TRBD1. The CDR3 loop spans 17 amino acids. The germline CDR1 and CDR2 sequences are LNHDA and SQIVND (reference sequence). After removal of 5 bases from V and 13 bases from J, the junction contained 21 bases not matched to a gene. The CDR3 DNA follows: TGTGCCAGTAGTCCCCCCTGGGGACAGGGAAGGGGGTTCGGTCAGTTCTTC. It yields the protein CASSPPWGQGRGFGQFF.

In this sample, this clone turned up once. This rearrangement joins TRBV9 to TRBJ2-2, with TRBD1 matching 7 bases. The germline gives CDR1 SGDLS, CDR2 YYNGEE. After removal of 6 bases from V and 0 bases from J, the junction contained 5 bases not matched to a gene. The CDR3 has 15 residues. The CDR3: CASTVGQSNTGELFF. CDR3 DNA sequence: TGTGCCAGCACCGTGGGACAGTCGAACACCGGGGAGCTGTTTTTT.

This chain joins TRBV6-5 and TRBJ1-1; 9 bases fit TRBD1. With 6 bases clipped from V and 8 bases from J, the junction kept 10 bases outside the gene matches. Germline CDR1 reads MNHEY; CDR2 reads SVGAGI. This CDR3 spans 14 amino acids. The CDR3 nucleotides read TGTGCCAGCAGCGGACAGGGGCAACTGGGAGAAGCTTTCTTT. This translates into CASSGQGQLGEAFF.

The chain couples TRBV7-2 to TRBJ2-1; 7 nucleotides line up with TRBD2. From germline, CDR1 is SGHTA and CDR2 FQGNSA. The CDR3 contains 13 residues. J was trimmed by 5 bases and V by 6 bases; bases with no gene match: 4. CDR3 sequence: CASRWGLNNEQFF. The CDR3 nucleotides are TGTGCCAGCAGGTGGGGACTAAACAATGAGCAGTTCTTC.

The rearrangement links TRBV9 to TRBJ1-3; 7 bases fit TRBD1. CDR1 and CDR2 from the germline V gene are SGDLS and YYNGEE. V lost 0 bases, J lost 4 bases, and 4 bases stayed unmatched. The CDR3 extends over 15 amino acids. The CDR3 loop is CASSVEGGAGNTIYF. CDR3 DNA sequence: TGTGCCAGCAGCGTAGAAGGGGGCGCGGGAAACACCATATATTTT.

This clone was observed once. The rearrangement joins TRBV5-1 to TRBJ2-1; TRBD1 agrees at 7 bases. Germline CDR1 and CDR2: SGHRS and YFSETQ. There are 15 residues in the CDR3. The junction had 2 bases not matched to a gene; V was cut back by 2 bases and J by 0 bases. Written as DNA, the CDR3 is TGCGCCAGCAGCTTCGGACAGGTCTCCTACAATGAGCAGTTCTTC. Its protein product is CASSFGQVSYNEQFF.

The V call is TRBV19, the J call TRBJ2-7; D might be TRBD2 (7 bases). CDR3 length: 15 residues. Between the trimmed V and J ends, which lost 5 bases and 2 bases, there was a span of 16 bases. The germline gives CDR1 LNHDA, CDR2 SQIVND (reference sequence). The CDR3 DNA follows: TGTGCCAGTAGTCGTTGGGGGGGCAACACCTACGAGCAGTACTTC. It specifies CASSRWGGNTYEQYF.

This clone was found once. The chain is built from TRBV6-1 and TRBJ1-6; D gene uncertain. Germline V gene data show CDR1 as MNHNS and CDR2 as SASEGT. V lost 7 bases and J 11 bases, leaving 9 bases between the germline ends. The CDR3 extends over 11 amino acids. The CDR3 DNA follows: TGTGCCAGCAAGCAGGTGCCACCCCTCCACTTT. Translation: CASKQVPPLHF.

The rearrangement links TRBV6-6 to TRBJ2-5, with 7 nucleotides matching TRBD1. Germline-derived CDR1 and CDR2 are MNHNY and SVGAGI (reference sequence). Trimming at V came to 5 bases and at J to 3 bases, leaving 9 bases not matched to a gene. The CDR3 is 15 amino acids. The CDR3 DNA sequence: TGTGCCAGCAGTAACCGACAGGGTGGGGAAGAGACCCAGTACTTC. Translated: CASSNRQGGEETQYF.

V usage is TRBV5-4 and J usage is TRBJ1-2; a weak D match, TRBD1 (6 bases). V dropped 4 bases and J dropped 2 bases, with 9 bases sitting between them. This CDR3 contains 13 residues. In germline, CDR1 is SGHNT, CDR2 YYREEE (reference sequence). The CDR3 DNA reads TGTGCCAGCAGCCAAACAGGGAACTATGGCTACACCTTC. Residues: CASSQTGNYGYTF.

This sequence joins TRBV4-1 and TRBJ2-3; 7 positions match TRBD2. The CDR3 has 15 residues. Germline-derived CDR1 and CDR2 are MGHRA and YSYEKL. Trimming at V came to 6 bases and at J to 2 bases, leaving 8 bases not matched to a gene. Here the CDR3 reads CASRPTSTSTDTQYF. DNA of the CDR3: TGCGCCAGCAGACCGACTAGCACCTCCACAGATACGCAGTATTTT.

This chain connects TRBV7-2 to TRBJ1-1; D gene ambiguous. The V gene lost 4 bases and the J gene lost 4 bases, with 10 bases spanning the gap. Germline V lookup: CDR1 SGHTA, CDR2 FQGNSA. This CDR3 comprises 13 residues. As DNA, the CDR3 is TGTGCCAGCAGCTCTAAACAGAGCACTGAAGCTTTCTTT. It is translated as CASSSKQSTEAFF. Complete variable domain (other parts from reference TRBV7-2 and TRBJ1-1): GAGVSQSPSNKVTEKGKDVELRCDPISGHTALYWYRQSLGQGLEFLIYFQGNSAPDKSGLPSDRFSAERTGGSVSTLTIQRTQQEDSAVYLCASSSKQSTEAFFGQGTRLTVV.